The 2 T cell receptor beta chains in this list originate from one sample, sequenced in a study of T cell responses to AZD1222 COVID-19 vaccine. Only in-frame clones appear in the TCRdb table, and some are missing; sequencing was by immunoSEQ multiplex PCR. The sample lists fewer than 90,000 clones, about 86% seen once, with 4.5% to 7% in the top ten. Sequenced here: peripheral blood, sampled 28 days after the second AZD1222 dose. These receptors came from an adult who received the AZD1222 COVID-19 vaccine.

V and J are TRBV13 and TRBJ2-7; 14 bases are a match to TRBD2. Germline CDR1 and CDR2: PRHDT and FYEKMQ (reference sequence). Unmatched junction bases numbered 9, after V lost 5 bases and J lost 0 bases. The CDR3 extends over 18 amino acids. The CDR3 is CASSLGLAGGLSSYEQYF. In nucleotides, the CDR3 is TGTGCCAGCAGCCTCGGACTAGCGGGAGGCTTGAGCTCCTACGAGCAGTACTTC.

CDR3 nucleotide sequence: TGTGCCAGCAGTCGCGGGTCTCAGCCCCAGCATTTT. It translates to CASSRGSQPQHF. The rearrangement joins TRBV28 to TRBJ1-5, with D unresolved. V was trimmed by 5 bases and J by 6 bases, leaving 8 bases between them. The CDR3 has 12 residues. Germline V lookup: CDR1 MDHEN, CDR2 SYDVKM.